The 20 T cell receptor beta chains in this list originate from one sample, sequenced in a study of T cells after yellow fever vaccination. TCRdb processed the 5' RACE reads anew with MiXCR; each CDR3 protein has one entry. The table has 95,000 to 100,000 distinct CDR3 sequences, about 5.8% seen once. Sequenced here: CD8+ T cells sorted from PBMCs, sampled 10 days after the yellow fever booster vaccination. The receptors stem from a man aged 18 to 29 who received the YFV17D yellow fever vaccine.

The genes are TRBV3-1 and TRBJ2-2, with a possible D match to TRBD2 (5 bases). The V gene's germline CDR1 is LGHDT and CDR2 YNNKEL (reference sequence). Between the trimmed V and J ends, which lost 2 bases and 0 bases, there was a span of 22 bases. This CDR3 region has 20 residues. This CDR3 reads CASSQPGRVVVAPNTGELFF. For the CDR3, the DNA is TGTGCCAGCAGCCAACCCGGAAGAGTGGTGGTAGCGCCGAACACCGGGGAGCTGTTTTTT.

There are a few counts of this clonotype. This chain uses TRBV12-3 or TRBV12-4 with TRBJ2-1; 7 bases fit TRBD1. Trimming cost V 4 bases and J 14 bases; bases outside gene matches: 5. This CDR3 is 11 amino acids long. Here the CDR3 DNA reads TGTGCCAGCAGTTACGGACAGGAGGAGTTCTTC. It yields the protein CASSYGQEEFF.

The chain has TRBV7-8 and TRBJ1-4; D is perhaps TRBD1 (6 bases). V lost 5 bases and J 8 bases, leaving 18 bases between the germline ends. The CDR3 is made up of 15 amino acids. Germline CDR1 SGHVS, CDR2 FQNEAQ. As DNA, the CDR3 is TGTGCCAGCAGCCCCATCGGGGGCACGGGAGAAAAACTGTTTTTT. This gives the protein CASSPIGGTGEKLFF.

The chain has TRBV9 and TRBJ1-2; 8 bases align to TRBD1. CDR1 is SGDLS and CDR2 is YYNGEE in the germline V gene. V was clipped by 2 bases and J by 7 bases; unmatched bases: 16. The CDR3 covers 17 residues. The chain's CDR3 is CASSVEDQGAIYRGYTF. CDR3 bases: TGTGCCAGCAGCGTTGAGGATCAGGGGGCGATTTATCGTGGCTACACCTTC. Using reference TRBV9 and TRBJ1-2 for the parts outside the CDR3, the full variable domain is DSGVTQTPKHLITATGQRVTLRCSPRSGDLSVYWYQQSLDQGLQFLIQYYNGEERAKGNILERFSAQQFPDLHSELNLSSLELGDSALYFCASSVEDQGAIYRGYTFGSGTRLTVV.

This clonotype was detected only a few times. V and J are TRBV4-1 and TRBJ2-7; tentatively, D is TRBD2 (6 bases). Germline assignment: CDR1 MGHRA and CDR2 YSYEKL. The V end was cut by 0 bases, the J end by 0 bases, with 12 bases between. The CDR3 has 16 residues. The DNA of the CDR3 is TGCGCCAGCAGCCAAGATCAGGGACTTCACTCCTACGAGCAGTACTTC. This translates into CASSQDQGLHSYEQYF.

This clonotype was counted between two and nine times. J is TRBJ2-7 and V is TRBV6-6; 8 positions agree with TRBD1. The CDR3 spans 12 residues. Germline V gives CDR1 MNHNY, CDR2 SVGAGI (reference sequence). V dropped 10 bases and J dropped 4; count of bases not matched to a gene: 6. CDR3 loop: CATGQGRYEQYV. DNA of the CDR3: TGTGCCACCGGACAGGGACGTTACGAGCAGTACGTC.

This clonotype was observed many times. The chain recombines TRBV11-2 with TRBJ2-3, with D hard to call. V was pared by 8 bases and J by 2 bases, with 14 bases between. Germline lookup yields CDR1 SGHAT and CDR2 FQNNGV. The CDR3 is made up of 14 amino acids. CDR3: CASQKSLDTDTQYF. CDR3 bases: TGTGCCAGCCAAAAGAGTCTAGACACAGATACGCAGTATTTT.

This clonotype was seen a few times. This rearrangement joins TRBV10-2 to TRBJ2-7, with TRBD2 matching over 7 bases. This CDR3 region has 13 residues. With V trimmed by 8 bases and J by 0 bases, 4 bases remained unmatched. Germline-derived CDR1 and CDR2 are WSHSY and SAAADI. The CDR3 loop is CASCGGSSYEQYF. CDR3 nucleotide sequence: TGCGCCAGCTGCGGCGGGAGCTCCTACGAGCAGTACTTC.

This clonotype has only a few counts. The V call is TRBV29-1, the J call TRBJ1-2; D uncertain. Germline V lookup: CDR1 SQVTM, CDR2 ANQGSEA. V was trimmed by 2 bases and J by 2 bases, leaving 6 bases between them. The CDR3 loop spans 12 amino acids. CDR3 region: CSVEPGNYGYTF. Here the CDR3 DNA reads TGCAGCGTTGAACCTGGGAACTATGGCTACACCTTC.

The chain recombines TRBV6-6 with TRBJ1-3; D remains unclear. Trimming cost V 1 base and J 0 bases, with 4 bases left between them. Germline V gene sequence: CDR1 MNHNY, CDR2 SVGAGI (reference sequence). The CDR3 consists of 14 residues. The DNA of the CDR3 is TGTGCCAGCAGTTACTTCTTCTCTGGAAACACCATATATTTT. Translated: CASSYFFSGNTIYF.

The sample holds many counts of this clonotype. The genes are TRBV11-2 and TRBJ2-3, with 9 nucleotides matching TRBD2. The CDR3 covers 15 residues. Germline CDR1 is SGHAT and CDR2 is FQNNGV. Trimming took 5 bases from V and 3 from J; bases not matched to a gene: 6. CDR3 amino acids: CASSAFSGGTDTQYF. Here the CDR3 DNA reads TGTGCCAGCAGCGCCTTTAGCGGGGGAACAGATACGCAGTATTTT. The full variable domain, with the rest looked up from reference TRBV11-2 and TRBJ2-3, is EAGVAQSPRYKIIEKRQSVAFWCNPISGHATLYWYQQILGQGPKLLIQFQNNGVVDDSQLPKDRFSAERLKGVDSTLKIQPAKLEDSAVYLCASSAFSGGTDTQYFGPGTRLTVL.

This clonotype was counted ten times or more. V is TRBV12-3 or TRBV12-4 and J is TRBJ1-1, with D unresolved. The CDR3 has 15 residues. Trimming pared 6 bases from V and 2 bases from J, leaving 16 bases between. The CDR3: CASRPPEVENTEAFF. The CDR3 DNA sequence: TGTGCCAGCAGACCCCCGGAGGTGGAAAACACTGAAGCTTTCTTT.

This rearrangement joins TRBV20-1 to TRBJ2-5; 7 nucleotides match TRBD1. The CDR3 totals 18 residues. The germline CDR1 and CDR2 sequences are DFQATT and SNEGSKA (reference sequence). With V trimmed by 0 bases and J by 1 base, 14 bases remained unmatched. This CDR3 reads CSARDTLGTGALQETQYF. In DNA form, the CDR3 reads TGCAGTGCTAGAGATACCCTAGGCACAGGGGCGCTCCAAGAGACCCAGTACTTC.

This clonotype was recorded at least ten times. The rearrangement links TRBV11-3 to TRBJ2-1; possibly TRBD1 for D (6 bases). The CDR3 length is 16 residues. V was pared by 5 bases and J by 0 bases, with 14 bases between. Germline CDR1 SGHNT, CDR2 YENEEA. This CDR3 reads CASSVGQSSSYNEQFF. In DNA, the CDR3 is TGTGCCAGCAGCGTTGGACAGTCGAGCTCCTACAATGAGCAGTTCTTC.

This clonotype occurred many times. The V call is TRBV4-2, the J call TRBJ2-5; 9 bases align to TRBD2. V gave up 3 bases and J gave up 9 bases; unmatched junction bases: 11. The CDR3 runs to 15 residues. Germline-derived CDR1 and CDR2 are LGHNA and YNFKEQ. Here the CDR3 reads CASSQRGGLVLPQYF. CDR3 DNA sequence: TGTGCCAGCAGCCAGCGGGGGGGATTGGTCTTACCCCAGTACTTC.

The chain joins TRBV5-1 to TRBJ1-1; D is possibly TRBD1 (6 bases). With 1 base removed from V and 8 bases from J, the gap between germline ends came to 15 bases. Germline lookup yields CDR1 SGHRS and CDR2 YFSETQ. The CDR3 extends over 14 amino acids. The CDR3 loop is CASSLSSLGGEAFF. CDR3 nucleotide sequence: TGCGCCAGCAGCTTGTCGTCCCTGGGGGGCGAAGCTTTCTTT. Supplemented by reference TRBV5-1 and TRBJ1-1, the full variable domain reads KAGVTQTPRYLIKTRGQQVTLSCSPISGHRSVSWYQQTPGQGLQFLFEYFSETQRNKGNFPGRFSGRQFSNSRSEMNVSTLELGDSALYLCASSLSSLGGEAFFGQGTRLTVV.

This clonotype has ten or more counts. The rearrangement joins TRBV10-3 to TRBJ2-7, with D unresolved. The germline V gene has CDR1 ENHRY and CDR2 SYGVKD. The CDR3 covers 10 residues. Between the trimmed V and J ends, which lost 4 bases and 4 bases, there was a span of 2 bases. CDR3 in amino acids: CAISGYEQYV. Written as DNA, the CDR3 is TGTGCCATCAGTGGATACGAGCAGTACGTC.

This sequence joins TRBV4-3 and TRBJ1-1, with 8 bases that match TRBD1. The CDR3 runs 17 residues. Germline V gene sequence: CDR1 LGHNA, CDR2 YSLEER. After removal of 0 bases from V and 4 bases from J, the junction contained 10 bases not matched to a gene. CDR3 DNA sequence: TGCGCCAGCAGCCAAGACCGTCTGACAGGGGTCGGCACTGAAGCTTTCTTT. Encoded protein: CASSQDRLTGVGTEAFF.

This clonotype turned up a few times. The gene calls are TRBV15 and TRBJ2-1, with 7 bases identical to TRBD2. The V gene end was trimmed by 3 bases and the J gene end by 3 bases; junction bases not matched to a gene: 8. Germline V gene data show CDR1 as LNHNV and CDR2 as YYDKDF (reference sequence). CDR3 size: 16 residues. DNA for the CDR3: TGTGCCACCAGCAGCGGGGGGTTCGGGAACTACAATGAGCAGTTCTTC. It is translated as CATSSGGFGNYNEQFF.

The genes are TRBV5-5 and TRBJ1-1; 10 bases fit TRBD1. This CDR3 comprises 15 residues. The germline V gene has CDR1 SGHKS and CDR2 YYEKEE (reference sequence). The V and J ends lost 3 bases and 1 base, in that order; junction bases with no gene match: 3. The CDR3 loop is CASSSGQGRNTEAFF. The CDR3 DNA reads as TGTGCCAGCAGCTCGGGACAGGGGAGGAACACTGAAGCTTTCTTT.